The 10 T cell receptor beta chains given below trace back to one sample, sequenced in a study of identical twins. TCRdb re-called the 5' RACE reads through MiXCR, storing one row per CDR3 protein. The table lists some 1,600,000 distinct CDR3 sequences, 25% to 35% of them singletons. The sample taken for sequencing was cord blood. These receptors originate from a newborn girl in good health.

The V call is TRBV28, the J call TRBJ2-5, with D maybe TRBD2 (10 bases). CDR3 length: 20 residues. Germline V gene sequence: CDR1 MDHEN, CDR2 SYDVKM. V dropped 6 bases and J dropped 11 bases, with 40 bases sitting between them. CDR3 sequence (DNA): TGTGCCAGCAGAACAGGGGGCGCACCGTATAGCGGGAGGACACACAATGAGCAGTACTTC. Translation: CASRTGGAPYSGRTHNEQYF.

About this clonotype itself: At one of its ends the junction is not consistent with the germline gene, which may arise from a read error. CDR3 sequence (DNA): TGTGCCGGCAGCCAAGGACTAGCGGGGCACTACAATGAGCAGTTCTTC. Translation: CAGSQGLAGHYNEQFF. V gene TRBV3-1 combines with J gene TRBJ2-1, with 12 nucleotides matching TRBD2. Germline-derived CDR1 and CDR2 are LGHDT and YNNKEL (reference sequence). There are 16 residues in the CDR3.

The chain recombines TRBV7-9 with TRBJ2-1, with TRBD2 matching 7 bases. Germline CDR1 and CDR2: SEHNR and FQNEAQ (reference sequence). The CDR3 is made up of 16 amino acids. Trimming at V came to 3 bases and at J to 9 bases, leaving 14 bases not matched to a gene. Written as DNA, the CDR3 is TGTGCCAGCAGCTTCTCGCGGGAGTGGTTCGATGGTGAGCAGTTCTTC. Its translation: CASSFSREWFDGEQFF.

The CDR3 spells CASSQGAGVYNEQFF. The DNA of the CDR3 is TGCGCCAGCAGCCAAGGAGCGGGAGTCTACAATGAGCAGTTCTTC. The J gene is TRBJ2-1, the V gene TRBV4-1, with 8 bases fitting TRBD2. Germline V gene lookup returns CDR1 MGHRA and CDR2 YSYEKL. The ends lost 1 base at V and 3 bases at J; junction bases unmatched: 2. This CDR3 is 15 amino acids long.

This clonotype showed up just a few times. This chain joins TRBV11-2 and TRBJ2-7; D gene ambiguous. V shed 1 base and J shed 4 bases, with 14 bases lying between them. Germline CDR1 reads SGHAT; CDR2 reads FQNNGV. The CDR3 covers 15 residues. In DNA, the CDR3 is TGTGCCAGCAGCTTAGTTGGTGGTTTAGTTTACGAGCAGTACTTC. Encoded protein: CASSLVGGLVYEQYF.

About this clonotype itself: The junction departs from the called germline gene at one end, perhaps through a read error. The V and J genes are TRBV10-3 and TRBJ2-1; tentatively, D is TRBD1 (5 bases). The CDR3 runs to 13 residues. Germline assignment: CDR1 ENHRY and CDR2 SYGVKD. The CDR3 DNA sequence: TGTGCCATCAGTCGACAGACTTACAATGACCAGTTCTTC. This translates into CAISRQTYNDQFF.

This chain links TRBV3-1 with TRBJ2-4; TRBD1 agrees at 7 bases. The CDR3 spans 20 residues. Trimming took 2 bases from V and 0 from J; bases not matched to a gene: 16. CDR1 is LGHDT, CDR2 YNNKEL, per germline (reference sequence). The CDR3 DNA reads TGTGCCAGCAGCCAAACTTCCGACAGGGAAGGGGTGCTAGCCAAAAACATTCAGTACTTC. Translation gives CASSQTSDREGVLAKNIQYF.

In its sample, this clonotype was seen a few times. V and J are TRBV19 and TRBJ2-1; the match to TRBD2 covers 7 bases. Germline lookup yields CDR1 LNHDA and CDR2 SQIVND (reference sequence). This CDR3 spans 11 amino acids. Written as DNA, the CDR3 is TGTGCGGCGGGAGCTTACAATGAGCAGTTCTTC. Encoded protein: CAAGAYNEQFF.

V gene TRBV30 combines with J gene TRBJ1-1; the D is unclear. From germline, CDR1 is GTSNPN and CDR2 SVGIG (reference sequence). The CDR3 has 17 residues. Trimming pared 0 bases from V and 0 bases from J, leaving 17 bases between. The CDR3 sequence: CAWSVMGGGGMNTEAFF. CDR3 DNA: TGTGCCTGGAGTGTAATGGGAGGTGGAGGGATGAACACTGAAGCTTTCTTT.

The chain is built from TRBV12-5 and TRBJ2-7; 7 bases line up with TRBD1. The V segment lost 1 base and the J segment 6 bases; nucleotides outside the gene matches: 9. In germline, CDR1 is LGHNT, CDR2 FRNRAP. CDR3 length: 15 residues. The CDR3 nucleotides read TGTGCTAGTGGTTTGGGCCCAGACAGGGCGGGCGAGCAGTACTTC. Amino acid sequence: CASGLGPDRAGEQYF. The complete variable domain, with remaining parts taken from reference TRBV12-5 and TRBJ2-7, reads DARVTQTPRHKVTEMGQEVTMRCQPILGHNTVFWYRQTMMQGLELLAYFRNRAPLDDSGMPKDRFSAEMPDATLATLKIQPSEPRDSAVYFCASGLGPDRAGEQYFGPGTRLTVT.